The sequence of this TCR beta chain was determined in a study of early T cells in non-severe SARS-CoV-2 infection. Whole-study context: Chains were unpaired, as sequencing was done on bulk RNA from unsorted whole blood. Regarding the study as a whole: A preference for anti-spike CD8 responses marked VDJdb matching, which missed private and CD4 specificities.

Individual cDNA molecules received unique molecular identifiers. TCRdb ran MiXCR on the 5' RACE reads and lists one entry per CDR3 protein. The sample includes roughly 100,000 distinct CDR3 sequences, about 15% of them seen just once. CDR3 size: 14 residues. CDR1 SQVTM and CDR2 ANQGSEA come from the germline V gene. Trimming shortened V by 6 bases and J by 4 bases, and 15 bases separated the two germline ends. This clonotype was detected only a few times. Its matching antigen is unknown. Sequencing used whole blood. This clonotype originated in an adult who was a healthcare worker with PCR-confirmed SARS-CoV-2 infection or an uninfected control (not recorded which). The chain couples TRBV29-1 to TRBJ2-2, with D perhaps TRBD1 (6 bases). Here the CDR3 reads CSVENRAGTGELFF. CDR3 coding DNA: TGCAGCGTAGAGAACAGGGCCGGCACCGGGGAGCTGTTTTTT.